This T cell receptor (beta chain) is from a study of blood T cell repertoires in COVID-19. Trimming took 3 bases from V and 2 from J, leaving 13 bases between them. In germline, CDR1 is SGDLS, CDR2 YYNGEE. The CDR3 is 15 amino acids. Assay used: immunoSEQ multiplex PCR; TCRdb lists only in-frame clones, some missing. The repertoire consists of 200,000 or so clones, with about 80% occurring once and the leading ten covering about 6.9%. The sequenced sample consisted of peripheral blood. V usage is TRBV9 and J usage is TRBJ2-3, with D possibly being TRBD2 (6 bases). This clonotype originated in a human donor with acute or convalescent COVID-19. The donor label of this sample is uncertain. In DNA form, the CDR3 reads TGTGCCAGCAGCGCGTGGGGGACTTACACAGATACGCAGTATTTT. This codes for CASSAWGTYTDTQYF.